This T cell receptor beta chain is from a study of blood T cell repertoires in COVID-19. Study-wide background: Samples representing acute and convalescent COVID-19 were sourced from the United States, Italy and Spain.

Authors' data handling: It was from reference gene primer amplification that nucleated cell counts were estimated. Clones were read by immunoSEQ multiplex PCR, and TCRdb kept only the in-frame ones, dropping some. The V and J calls and clone size were taken over from that table, and D and trimming were inferred from the DNA. The table records about 300,000 clones, 85% to 90% of them present only once. Germline trimming cut 8 bases from V and 7 bases from J; bases unmatched to any gene: 7. Germline CDR1 reads SNHLY; CDR2 reads FYNNEI. This CDR3 contains 12 residues. This clonotype was obtained from a man aged 30 to 39 who had recovered from COVID-19. The sequenced sample consisted of PBMCs or T cells enriched from blood (not recorded which). V and J are TRBV2 and TRBJ1-2; 7 bases match TRBD1. For the CDR3, the DNA is TGTGCCAGCTATGGACAGGATGCTGGCTACACCTTC. It encodes CASYGQDAGYTF.